Shown below are 10 T cell receptor beta chains from a single sample sequenced in a study of T-cell memory formation after mild COVID-19. One entry per CDR3 protein results from TCRdb running MiXCR on the 5' RACE reads. This sample has under 300,000 distinct CDR3 sequences; around 8% occur once, and the top ten carry less than 25%. The sample taken for sequencing was PBMCs or a T cell subset sorted from them (not recorded which). The receptors here all came from a man aged 18-30 years who had mild COVID-19 (a few samples of this study predate the infection). Cell type and time point are not known.

This clonotype was observed a handful of times. The rearrangement uses TRBV6-5 and TRBJ1-2, with TRBD1 matching over 10 bases. The V gene end was trimmed by 2 bases and the J gene end by 7 bases; junction bases not matched to a gene: 4. The CDR3 extends over 14 amino acids. In germline, CDR1 is MNHEY, CDR2 SVGAGI. CDR3 sequence: CASSYRQGAVGYTF. CDR3 nucleotide sequence: TGTGCCAGCAGTTACCGACAGGGGGCGGTTGGCTACACCTTC.

V gene TRBV7-2 combines with J gene TRBJ1-4; D remains unclear. The CDR3 loop spans 14 amino acids. The V gene lost 3 bases and the J gene lost 7 bases, with 12 bases spanning the gap. Per germline, CDR1 SGHTA and CDR2 FQGNSA. CDR3 DNA sequence: TGTGCCAGCAGCTTTTCTGAACACGGTGAAAAACTGTTTTTT. It encodes CASSFSEHGEKLFF.

This clonotype came up many times. CDR3 DNA sequence: TGCAGCGTAAGTTCGAAGGCTGAAGCTTTCTTT. This gives the protein CSVSSKAEAFF. The J gene is TRBJ1-1, the V gene TRBV29-1; D remains ambiguous. CDR3 size: 11 residues. Trimming shortened V by 6 bases and J by 6 bases, and 11 bases separated the two germline ends. Germline loops: CDR1 SQVTM, CDR2 ANQGSEA.

In this sample, this clonotype turned up many times. The CDR3, as DNA: TGCGCCAGCAGCTTGGAGCGGCGGAACACTGAAGCTTTCTTT. This translates into CASSLERRNTEAFF. The chain combines TRBV5-1 with TRBJ1-1; the D is unclear. The CDR3 totals 14 residues. CDR1 SGHRS and CDR2 YFSETQ come from the germline V gene. Trimming pared 0 bases from V and 1 base from J, leaving 7 bases between.

The V gene is TRBV2, the J gene TRBJ2-3, with unresolved D. The ends were cut back, 8 bases at V and 6 bases at J, with 15 bases in the middle. CDR3 length: 13 amino acids. The germline gives CDR1 SNHLY, CDR2 FYNNEI. For the CDR3, the DNA is TGTGCCAGCCTACCACTTGCACGGGATACGCAGTATTTT. Encoded protein: CASLPLARDTQYF.

The chain links TRBV5-1 to TRBJ1-6, with a tentative D call TRBD1 (5 bases). V was pared by 3 bases and J by 10 bases, with 17 bases between. This CDR3 is 15 amino acids long. Germline loops: CDR1 SGHRS, CDR2 YFSETQ. CDR3 amino acids: CASSSQGLSLSPLHF. As DNA, the CDR3 is TGCGCCAGCAGCTCGCAGGGTTTATCCCTCTCACCCCTCCACTTT.

The sample holds many counts of this clonotype. The chain has TRBV11-1 and TRBJ2-3; D is ambiguous. CDR1 is SGHAT and CDR2 is FQDESV in the germline V gene (reference sequence). Trimming took off 3 bases at V and 3 bases at J, with 10 bases between the two ends. This CDR3 comprises 14 residues. CDR3: CASSLSALTDTQYF. The CDR3 bases are TGTGCCAGCAGCTTGTCAGCCTTAACAGATACGCAGTATTTT.

This clonotype appeared many times. The chain recombines TRBV27 with TRBJ2-3; D might be TRBD1 or TRBD2, each matching 5 bases. CDR1 and CDR2 (germline): MNHEY, SMNVEV (reference sequence). This CDR3 comprises 15 residues. V was pared by 7 bases and J by 4 bases, with 18 bases between. The DNA of the CDR3 is TGTGCCAGCACCCTACTGGGGGATAGTCCAGATACGCAGTATTTT. Translated: CASTLLGDSPDTQYF.

This clonotype was counted a few times. This chain connects TRBV7-2 to TRBJ1-3, with unresolved D. Per the germline V gene, CDR1 is SGHTA and CDR2 is FQGNSA. This CDR3 is built from 13 residues. Trimming shortened V by 4 bases and J by 4 bases, and 8 bases separated the two germline ends. The CDR3 reads CASSSLQGNTIYF. In nucleotides, the CDR3 is TGTGCCAGCAGCTCGCTACAGGGAAACACCATATATTTT.

The sample holds a few counts of this clonotype. J is TRBJ2-2 and V is TRBV5-1; D gene unclear. V was pared by 4 bases and J by 9 bases, with 16 bases between. Germline V lookup: CDR1 SGHRS, CDR2 YFSETQ. There are 14 residues in the CDR3. Here the CDR3 reads CASSLTMTRRELFF. In DNA form, the CDR3 reads TGCGCCAGCAGCCTTACCATGACCCGACGGGAGCTGTTTTTT. The variable domain in full, with the rest retrieved from reference TRBV5-1 and TRBJ2-2, is KAGVTQTPRYLIKTRGQQVTLSCSPISGHRSVSWYQQTPGQGLQFLFEYFSETQRNKGNFPGRFSGRQFSNSRSEMNVSTLELGDSALYLCASSLTMTRRELFFGEGSRLTVL.